The 30 T cell receptor beta chains reported below all come from one sample, sequenced in a study of T cell responses to AZD1222 COVID-19 vaccine (dated by TCRdb to the early 2020s). Taken with the paper, the label for time point translates to: about 28 days (+/-7) after the second vaccine dose. Libraries were constructed by the immunoSEQ multiplex PCR assay. The table comes from immuneACCESS by way of TCRdb, which keeps in-frame sequences with V and J called. Part of the clones is missing from these tables; in studies checked, under half for an unresolved V gene and the rest for unknown reasons. The sample table lists fewer than 200,000 clones, roughly 90% of them with a count of one. The ten largest clones add up to around 1.6% of the sample. This specimen was peripheral blood, taken 28 days after the second AZD1222 dose. These receptors were taken from an adult who received the AZD1222 COVID-19 vaccine.

CDR3 sequence (DNA): TGTGCCAGCAGCTTGGGGATCTCCAACTATGGCTACACCTTC. Protein: CASSLGISNYGYTF. V usage is TRBV7-9 and J usage is TRBJ1-2; D ambiguous. This CDR3 region has 14 residues. Germline V gene data show CDR1 as SEHNR and CDR2 as FQNEAQ (reference sequence). The ends were cut back, 3 bases at V and 2 bases at J, with 10 bases in the middle.

The table lists this clone with a few counts. The V gene is TRBV18, the J gene TRBJ1-5; 8 bases are a match to TRBD1. This CDR3 comprises 15 residues. After removal of 3 bases from V and 5 bases from J, the junction contained 6 bases not matched to a gene. Germline-derived CDR1 and CDR2 are KGHSH and LQKENI. In DNA, the CDR3 is TGTGCCAGCTCACCGCAGACAGGGGTCGATCAGCCCCAGCATTTT. Residues: CASSPQTGVDQPQHF.

This clone was counted once. The gene calls are TRBV12-3 or TRBV12-4 and TRBJ1-2; D gene unclear. V dropped 5 bases and J dropped 6 bases, with 10 bases sitting between them. The CDR3 is made up of 12 amino acids. The CDR3 loop reads CASSPSTHGYTF. The CDR3 DNA reads TGTGCCAGCAGTCCGTCGACTCATGGCTACACCTTC.

V gene TRBV19 combines with J gene TRBJ1-2, with D unclear. Germline assignment: CDR1 LNHDA and CDR2 SQIVND (reference sequence). With 3 bases removed from V and 5 bases from J, the gap between germline ends came to 7 bases. The CDR3 has 12 residues. The CDR3 DNA sequence: TGTGCCAGTAGTATGGAGATTTATGGCTACACCTTC. It yields the protein CASSMEIYGYTF.

The rearrangement links TRBV11-2 to TRBJ1-1; D remains ambiguous. The V gene lost 1 base and the J gene lost 5 bases, with 2 bases spanning the gap. The CDR3 spans 11 residues. Germline values: CDR1 SGHAT, CDR2 FQNNGV. CDR3 in amino acids: CASSLGTEAFF. The CDR3 coding sequence is TGTGCCAGCAGCTTAGGGACTGAAGCTTTCTTT.

This clone was counted a single time. The chain links TRBV5-4 to TRBJ1-1, with D unclear. Germline lookup yields CDR1 SGHNT and CDR2 YYREEE (reference sequence). Deletions cut 0 bases from V and 2 bases from J, with 8 bases between. The CDR3 loop spans 14 amino acids. Here the CDR3 reads CASSLAAANTEAFF. The CDR3 DNA sequence: TGTGCCAGCAGCTTGGCGGCAGCCAACACTGAAGCTTTCTTT.

Details on this clone: Other DNA sequences in the sample encode the same CDR3. The chain combines TRBV5-1 with TRBJ2-7; D is possibly TRBD2 (6 bases). The germline V and J ends were trimmed by 3 bases and 1 base, with 11 bases remaining between them. The CDR3 is 14 residues long. Germline values: CDR1 SGHRS, CDR2 YFSETQ. The CDR3 nucleotides read TGCGCCAGCAGCTCCACCGGGACTTCCTACGAGCAGTACTTC. Its protein is CASSSTGTSYEQYF.

This sequence joins TRBV7-3 and TRBJ2-3; D perhaps matches TRBD1 (6 bases). The CDR3 is made up of 14 amino acids. Germline V CDR1 and CDR2: SGHTA, FQGTGA. Trimming cost V 8 bases and J 0 bases, with 12 bases left between them. DNA for the CDR3: TGTGCCAGCTCCCGACAGGCTAGCACAGATACGCAGTATTTT. It specifies CASSRQASTDTQYF.

V usage is TRBV5-6 and J usage is TRBJ2-1, with 12 bases identical to TRBD2. The V gene's germline CDR1 is SGHDT and CDR2 YYEEEE. V gave up 4 bases and J gave up 8 bases; unmatched junction bases: 4. This CDR3 is 14 amino acids long. CDR3 sequence reads: CASSELAGGHEQFF. CDR3 DNA: TGTGCCAGCAGCGAGCTAGCGGGGGGGCATGAGCAGTTCTTC.

The chain recombines TRBV6-6 with TRBJ1-5; D unresolved. V lost 5 bases and J lost 2, with 22 bases in between. This CDR3 is built from 18 residues. Germline CDR1 MNHNY, CDR2 SVGAGI (reference sequence). The CDR3, as DNA: TGTGCCAGCAGTCCCTGGATACCCGGGAATGGCCGCAATCAGCCCCAGCATTTT. Its translation: CASSPWIPGNGRNQPQHF.

CDR3 nucleotides: TGTGCCAGCAGCCAGCAGGGTAACGGCTACACCTTC. Encoded protein: CASSQQGNGYTF. V gene TRBV6-5 combines with J gene TRBJ1-2, with D possibly matching TRBD1 (5 bases). Trimming stripped 6 bases from V and 8 bases from J, with 13 bases between. From germline, CDR1 is MNHEY and CDR2 SVGAGI. The CDR3 loop spans 12 amino acids.

As DNA, the CDR3 is TGTGCCAGCAGCCAACCCGAGGGACCTGCAACTAATGAAAAACTGTTTTTT. This gives the protein CASSQPEGPATNEKLFF. The gene calls are TRBV3-1 (or the pseudogene TRBV3-2) and TRBJ1-4; perhaps TRBD1 as D (5 bases). This CDR3 contains 17 residues. The V end was cut by 2 bases, the J end by 0 bases, with 13 bases between. Germline V gives CDR1 LGHDT, CDR2 YNNKEL (reference sequence).

The chain couples TRBV20-1 to TRBJ2-5; 7 bases are shared with TRBD2. With 3 bases clipped from V and 5 bases from J, the junction kept 15 bases outside the gene matches. Per germline, CDR1 DFQATT and CDR2 SNEGSKA (reference sequence). The CDR3 has 16 amino acids. The CDR3 DNA follows: TGCAGTGCTAGTGATCACTCCGGGACTATCACGGAGACCCAGTACTTC. As protein: CSASDHSGTITETQYF.

The rearrangement uses TRBV11-1 and TRBJ1-4; D gene unclear. Trimming removed 2 bases from V and 4 bases from J, with 8 bases in between. The CDR3 runs to 14 residues. Germline-derived CDR1 and CDR2 are SGHAT and FQDESV (reference sequence). Here the CDR3 reads CASSLTGVNEKLFF. The CDR3 nucleotides are TGTGCCAGCAGCTTAACCGGGGTTAATGAAAAACTGTTTTTT.

V gene TRBV6-4 combines with J gene TRBJ1-2, with TRBD1 matching over 8 bases. The CDR3 covers 14 residues. V dropped 0 bases and J dropped 4; count of bases not matched to a gene: 1. The germline CDR1 and CDR2 sequences are MRHNA and SNTAGT. DNA of the CDR3: TGTGCCAGCAGTGACTCAGGGACAGGCTATGGCTACACCTTC. This sequence encodes CASSDSGTGYGYTF.

The chain couples TRBV7-2 to TRBJ1-2; no definite D call. The CDR3 consists of 15 residues. V shed 1 base and J shed 5 bases, with 14 bases lying between them. The germline CDR1 and CDR2 sequences are SGHTA and FQGNSA. CDR3 nucleotide sequence: TGTGCCAGCAGCTTAGGCCCGGGCGGTCTTTATGGCTACACCTTC. This codes for CASSLGPGGLYGYTF.

The J gene is TRBJ2-5, the V gene TRBV3-1 (or the pseudogene TRBV3-2); D may be TRBD1 (6 bases). The germline gives CDR1 LGHDT, CDR2 YNNKEL (reference sequence). The V end lost 2 bases, the J end lost 2 bases, and 12 bases lay between the germline ends. This CDR3 has 15 amino acids. CDR3 coding DNA: TGTGCCAGCAGCCAACAGGGGCAGAGGCAAGAGACCCAGTACTTC. Protein product: CASSQQGQRQETQYF.

The J gene is TRBJ2-7, the V gene TRBV11-2, with D hard to call. This CDR3 is built from 11 residues. CDR1 SGHAT and CDR2 FQNNGV come from the germline V gene. V gave up 5 bases and J gave up 3 bases, with 5 bases separating them. CDR3 bases: TGTGCCAGCAGCCTAGTCTACGAGCAGTACTTC. Translating gives CASSLVYEQYF.

The chain carries TRBV18 and TRBJ1-2; D ambiguous. This CDR3 is 13 amino acids long. The germline V gene encodes CDR1 KGHSH and CDR2 LQKENI. Trimming pared 4 bases from V and 8 bases from J, leaving 14 bases between. CDR3 protein: CASSRDAGFGYTF. The CDR3 DNA follows: TGTGCCAGCTCACGGGATGCTGGGTTCGGCTACACCTTC.

This clone was counted a single time. V usage is TRBV6-5 and J usage is TRBJ2-2; the D gene is possibly TRBD1 (6 bases). V was pared by 0 bases and J by 5 bases, with 13 bases between. In germline, CDR1 is MNHEY, CDR2 SVGAGI. The CDR3 has 16 residues. As DNA, the CDR3 is TGTGCCAGCAGTTACTCGAAGGGCAGGGGTACCGGGGAGCTGTTTTTT. It specifies CASSYSKGRGTGELFF.

The rearrangement joins TRBV5-1 to TRBJ2-2; perhaps TRBD1 as D (6 bases). V lost 2 bases and J 7 bases, leaving 9 bases between the germline ends. Germline loops: CDR1 SGHRS, CDR2 YFSETQ. This CDR3 has 13 amino acids. The CDR3 sequence is CASSLRQDGELFF. The CDR3 DNA sequence: TGCGCCAGCAGCTTAAGACAGGACGGGGAGCTGTTTTTT.

V gene TRBV2 combines with J gene TRBJ2-2, with TRBD2 matching over 12 bases. Germline loops: CDR1 SNHLY, CDR2 FYNNEI. V shed 6 bases and J 7 bases; nucleotides not matched to a gene: 6. This CDR3 comprises 15 residues. The CDR3 DNA is TGTGCCAGCAGGCCGACTAGCGGGAGCGTCGGGGAGCTGTTTTTT. This translates into CASRPTSGSVGELFF.

J is TRBJ1-4 and V is TRBV30; D perhaps matches TRBD1 (5 bases). Trimming removed 8 bases at V and 7 bases at J, with 17 bases between. Germline CDR1 reads GTSNPN; CDR2 reads SVGIG (reference sequence). The CDR3 has 13 amino acids. CDR3 residues: CATRAGLGEKLFF. CDR3 in DNA: TGTGCCACGAGGGCGGGGCTAGGTGAAAAACTGTTTTTT.

V and J are TRBV7-8 and TRBJ2-5; the match to TRBD1 covers 9 bases. The germline V gene has CDR1 SGHVS and CDR2 FQNEAQ. Trimming at V came to 5 bases and at J to 4 bases, leaving 5 bases not matched to a gene. CDR3 size: 14 residues. The CDR3 nucleotides read TGTGCCAGCAGCCACGGGACAGGGACAGAGACCCAGTACTTC. Its translation: CASSHGTGTETQYF.

This clone has a single count. The rearrangement joins TRBV9 to TRBJ1-1; 10 nucleotides agree with TRBD1. Germline assignment: CDR1 SGDLS and CDR2 YYNGEE. Trimming took 4 bases from V and 8 from J; bases not matched to a gene: 17. This CDR3 contains 17 residues. CDR3 DNA sequence: TGTGCCAGCAGCCGCGTGAGGGGGGACAGGGGAGTTTCCGAAGCTTTCTTT. Amino acids: CASSRVRGDRGVSEAFF.

The genes are TRBV19 and TRBJ2-7, with 7 bases matching TRBD2. The CDR3 extends over 15 amino acids. Germline CDR1 is LNHDA and CDR2 is SQIVND (reference sequence). The J segment lost 2 bases and the V segment lost 1 base, leaving 5 bases of the junction unmatched. CDR3 sequence (DNA): TGTGCCAGTAGTATAGGAAGCGGGGCCACCTACGAGCAGTACTTC. It encodes CASSIGSGATYEQYF.

The chain has TRBV27 and TRBJ2-1, with TRBD1 identical over 10 bases. The length of the CDR3 is 16 residues. Trimming at V came to 2 bases and at J to 7 bases, leaving 8 bases not matched to a gene. The germline V gene has CDR1 MNHEY and CDR2 SMNVEV (reference sequence). CDR3 in DNA: TGTGCCAGCAGTTTAATAGGACAGGGGGTGAGAAATGAGCAGTTCTTC. It specifies CASSLIGQGVRNEQFF.

This clone has just one count. This sequence joins TRBV12-3 or TRBV12-4 and TRBJ1-1, with D possibly being TRBD1 (5 bases). The CDR3 length is 12 residues. Between the trimmed V and J ends, which lost 3 bases and 6 bases, there was a span of 8 bases. CDR3 region: CASSFSGSEAFF. Here the CDR3 DNA reads TGTGCCAGCAGTTTCTCAGGGTCTGAAGCTTTCTTT.

This sequence joins TRBV2 and TRBJ1-2, with D hard to call. The CDR3 runs to 11 residues. The ends were cut back, 3 bases at V and 4 bases at J, with 3 bases in the middle. Germline-derived CDR1 and CDR2 are SNHLY and FYNNEI. CDR3 coding DNA: TGTGCCAGCAGTGATTTCTATGGCTACACCTTC. This encodes CASSDFYGYTF.

The chain is built from TRBV5-1 and TRBJ1-5; D uncertain. The ends were cut back, 4 bases at V and 2 bases at J, with 7 bases in the middle. This CDR3 has 13 residues. Germline assignment: CDR1 SGHRS and CDR2 YFSETQ. This chain's CDR3 is CASSRQGNQPQHF. As DNA, the CDR3 is TGCGCCAGCAGCCGCCAAGGCAATCAGCCCCAGCATTTT.